The 29 T cell receptor beta chains given below trace back to one sample, sequenced in a study of T cells in women clearing cervical HPV infection. Using immunoSEQ multiplex PCR, the repertoire was profiled, and TCRdb retains in-frame clones only, with some absent. The listing contains approximately 34,000 clones. Sequencing used blood buffy coat. These receptor sequences come from a woman between 18 and 75 years old with a cervical HPV16 infection that either progressed to CIN3+ or cleared (not recorded which).

On this clone: The read stops 3 residues short of the end of the CDR3; the missing end is completed from the germline J gene. The chain joins TRBV14 to TRBJ2-2, with D perhaps matching TRBD1 (5 bases). Germline V lookup: CDR1 SGHDN, CDR2 FVKESK. Trimming stripped 3 bases from V and 0 bases from J, with 8 bases between. The CDR3 has 15 residues. Here the CDR3 reads CASSQRQPNTGELFF. The CDR3 bases that were read are TGTGCCAGCAGCCAGAGACAGCCGAACACCGGGGAG.

On this clone: The read ends 3 residues shy of where the CDR3 ends; the end is completed using the germline J gene. V is TRBV7-8 and J is TRBJ2-7, with 10 positions matching TRBD1. From germline, CDR1 is SGHVS and CDR2 FQNEAQ. The V segment lost 3 bases and the J segment 6 bases; nucleotides outside the gene matches: 8. CDR3 length: 15 residues. CDR3 bases read: TGTGCCAGCAGCTTGGCCCCCGGGACAGGGGTCGAG. Protein: CASSLAPGTGVE. The entire CDR3 protein reads CASSLAPGTGVEQYF.

Note on this clone: The read ends 3 residues shy of where the CDR3 ends; the end is completed using the germline J gene. This chain links TRBV4-1 with TRBJ1-2; possible D gene TRBD1, 6 bases. V gave up 3 bases and J gave up 0 bases, with 8 bases separating them. The CDR3 extends over 14 amino acids. Germline V gene lookup returns CDR1 MGHRA and CDR2 YSYEKL. The CDR3: CASSHHRANYGYTF. Incomplete CDR3 DNA: TGCGCCAGCAGCCACCACAGGGCTAACTATGGC.

Details on this clone: The read halts 3 residues ahead of the CDR3 end, with the missing end drawn from the germline J gene. J is TRBJ2-2 and V is TRBV12-3 or TRBV12-4; 7 bases map to TRBD2. The V and J ends lost 5 bases and 2 bases, in that order; junction bases with no gene match: 11. The CDR3 covers 17 residues. CDR3 amino acids: CASSPPRRGTNTGELFF. The covered CDR3 bases are TGTGCCAGCAGTCCCCCCCGGCGGGGGACCAACACCGGGGAG.

Note on this clone: The read halts 3 residues ahead of the CDR3 end, with the missing end drawn from the germline J gene. The V gene is TRBV5-1, the J gene TRBJ2-7, with TRBD2 identical over 7 bases. The CDR3 extends over 16 amino acids. The germline gives CDR1 SGHRS, CDR2 YFSETQ. The V and J ends lost 4 bases and 3 bases, in that order; junction bases with no gene match: 13. The CDR3 sequence is CASSLLGGGEGYEQYF. CDR3 DNA, as far as it was read: TGCGCCAGCAGCCTTCTCGGGGGAGGGGAGGGCTACGAG.

About this clone itself: The read halts 3 residues ahead of the CDR3 end, with the missing end drawn from the germline J gene. The chain has TRBV3-1 (or the pseudogene TRBV3-2) and TRBJ2-7, with 8 bases fitting TRBD2. This CDR3 has 14 amino acids. Germline V gene data show CDR1 as LGHDT and CDR2 as YNNKEL (reference sequence). V lost 4 bases to trimming and J lost 0 bases; unmatched junction nucleotides: 2. The sequenced CDR3 bases are TGTGCCAGCAGCCTAGCGGGAACCTCCTACGAG. The encoded protein is CASSLAGTSYE. The complete CDR3 reads CASSLAGTSYEQYF.

Of note for this clone: The observed sequence ends 3 residues before the CDR3 terminus, with the missing tail filled in from the germline J gene. This chain links TRBV5-1 with TRBJ1-6, with D maybe TRBD1 (5 bases). V gave up 4 bases and J gave up 8 bases, with 19 bases separating them. CDR3 size: 16 residues. Germline V gives CDR1 SGHRS, CDR2 YFSETQ. This CDR3 is CASSLGPGLYYSPLHF. Incomplete CDR3 DNA: TGCGCCAGCAGCCTGGGGCCGGGACTTTACTATTCACCC.

As to this clone: Read data end 3 residues before the CDR3 end; the end is taken from the germline J gene. V and J are TRBV11-2 and TRBJ2-7; D gene ambiguous. The germline CDR1 and CDR2 sequences are SGHAT and FQNNGV. V lost 7 bases to trimming and J lost 0 bases, with 13 bases between them. CDR3 length: 14 residues. The CDR3 is CASNQDTSSYEQYF. CDR3 bases read: TGTGCCAGCAACCAAGACACGAGCTCCTACGAG.

As to this clone: The CDR3 end lies 3 residues beyond the end of the read and is filled in from the germline J gene. The genes are TRBV13 and TRBJ2-1; 8 bases are shared with TRBD2. Germline CDR1 and CDR2: PRHDT and FYEKMQ (reference sequence). Unmatched junction bases numbered 12, after V lost 5 bases and J lost 9 bases. The CDR3 covers 15 residues. The CDR3 protein is CASSTRTSTAGEQFF. The CDR3 bases that were read are TGTGCCAGCAGCACCCGGACTAGCACGGCGGGTGAG.

As to this clone: The read gets to within 3 residues of the CDR3 end, and the germline J gene fills in the rest. The V gene is TRBV5-1, the J gene TRBJ2-1; D may be TRBD1 (6 bases). V shed 6 bases and J shed 9 bases, with 22 bases lying between them. Germline CDR1 SGHRS, CDR2 YFSETQ. The CDR3 runs 15 residues. The chain's CDR3 is CASTPGDTLRGEQFF. The part of the CDR3 DNA that was read is TGCGCCAGCACCCCCGGGGACACCCTCAGAGGTGAG.

As regards this clone: From the germline J gene comes the end of the CDR3, since the read stops 3 residues before it. The chain is built from TRBV19 and TRBJ1-2; 8 bases map to TRBD1. The CDR3 has 15 residues. The germline CDR1 and CDR2 sequences are LNHDA and SQIVND (reference sequence). The CDR3 bases that were read are TGTGCCAGTAGTATAGTCCGGGACAGGACCTACGAC. Translation gives CASSIVRDRTYD. The whole CDR3 protein reads CASSIVRDRTYDYTF.

A remark on this clone: Read data end 3 residues before the CDR3 end; the end is taken from the germline J gene. The chain links TRBV18 to TRBJ1-2; no clear D gene. This CDR3 has 13 amino acids. CDR1 is KGHSH and CDR2 is LQKENI in the germline V gene. Incomplete CDR3 DNA: TGTGCCAGCTCACTCAGGAGCTCCTACGAG. Protein: CASSLRSSYE. The CDR3 as a whole reads CASSLRSSYEYTF.

The CDR3 here is CASSLVASGGNEQFF. The sequenced part of the CDR3 DNA is TGTGCCAGCAGCTTAGTTGCTAGCGGGGGGAATGAG. The chain is built from TRBV11-2 and TRBJ2-1, with 11 bases aligning to TRBD2. Read data end 3 residues before the CDR3 end; the end is taken from the germline J gene. Trimming cost V 1 base and J 7 bases; bases outside gene matches: 3. The CDR3 has 15 amino acids. The germline V gene encodes CDR1 SGHAT and CDR2 FQNNGV.

The part of the CDR3 DNA that was read is TGCAGTGCTAGAGATCCGGCTAGCGGGAGTGATGAG. The encoded protein is CSARDPASGSDE. The whole CDR3 sequence is CSARDPASGSDEQFF. The gene calls are TRBV20-1 and TRBJ2-1; the match to TRBD2 covers 10 bases. The read ends 3 residues early relative to the CDR3; the germline J gene fills the gap. After removal of 0 bases from V and 8 bases from J, the junction contained 7 bases not matched to a gene. CDR1 DFQATT and CDR2 SNEGSKA come from the germline V gene (reference sequence). The CDR3 runs 15 residues.

Details on this clone: Read data end 3 residues before the CDR3 end; the end is taken from the germline J gene. This chain joins TRBV7-9 and TRBJ1-5; TRBD1 agrees at 8 bases. Germline-derived CDR1 and CDR2 are SEHNR and FQNEAQ (reference sequence). Trimming cost V 5 bases and J 5 bases; bases outside gene matches: 5. This CDR3 is 14 amino acids long. CDR3 DNA (partial): TGTGCCAGCAGCCCGGGACAGGCCGATCAGCCC. This sequence encodes CASSPGQADQP. The whole CDR3 sequence reads CASSPGQADQPQHF.

Turning to this clone: The read ends 3 residues early relative to the CDR3; the germline J gene fills the gap. The V and J genes are TRBV30 and TRBJ1-2; D is unresolved. The CDR3 is 13 residues long. Germline V CDR1 and CDR2: GTSNPN, SVGIG (reference sequence). CDR3 sequence: CASTTRKSNDYTF. CDR3 DNA (partial): TGTGCCTCGACGACTAGGAAGTCGAATGAC.

On this clone: The read gets to within 3 residues of the CDR3 end, and the germline J gene fills in the rest. This chain connects TRBV2 to TRBJ2-7; TRBD1 matches at 9 bases. The V segment lost 5 bases and the J segment 5 bases; nucleotides outside the gene matches: 7. The CDR3 has 14 residues. Germline V gives CDR1 SNHLY, CDR2 FYNNEI. CDR3 region: CASSNPGTGNEQYF. The part of the CDR3 DNA that was read is TGTGCCAGCAGTAACCCCGGGACAGGGAACGAG.

As regards this clone: The read stops 3 residues short of the end of the CDR3; the missing end is completed from the germline J gene. The rearrangement links TRBV7-8 to TRBJ2-5; maybe TRBD1 (6 bases). The CDR3 consists of 14 residues. The V gene's germline CDR1 is SGHVS and CDR2 FQNEAQ. Trimming shortened V by 4 bases and J by 3 bases, and 12 bases separated the two germline ends. The chain's CDR3 is CASSSDRWEETQYF. The sequenced part of the CDR3 DNA is TGTGCCAGCAGCTCCGACAGGTGGGAAGAGACC.

In the case of this clone: Coverage ceases 3 residues before the CDR3 finishes, and the germline J gene fills in the end. The rearrangement links TRBV25-1 to TRBJ1-1, with TRBD1 matching over 7 bases. This CDR3 is 15 amino acids long. The germline V gene has CDR1 MGHDK and CDR2 SYGVNS. The ends lost 4 bases at V and 5 bases at J; junction bases unmatched: 10. CDR3 DNA, as far as it was read: TGTGCCAGCAGTGCTGGGGCAGGGGGACGTACTGAA. It is translated as CASSAGAGGRTE. The entire CDR3 protein reads CASSAGAGGRTEAFF.

The CDR3 bases that were read are TGTGCCAGTAGGGGACTAGCGGGACTGGACAATGAC. Translating gives CASRGLAGLDND. The CDR3 in full is CASRGLAGLDNDYTF. V is TRBV19 and J is TRBJ1-2; a weak D match, TRBD1 (5 bases). From the germline J gene comes the end of the CDR3, since the read stops 3 residues before it. The germline V gene has CDR1 LNHDA and CDR2 SQIVND (reference sequence). There are 15 residues in the CDR3.

Worth noting for this clone: The read terminates 3 residues before the CDR3 end, so the remaining end is supplied by the germline J gene. J is TRBJ2-3 and V is TRBV7-8; the match to TRBD2 covers 9 bases. The length of the CDR3 is 17 residues. Germline V gene lookup returns CDR1 SGHVS and CDR2 FQNEAQ. The V gene end was trimmed by 5 bases and the J gene end by 7 bases; junction bases not matched to a gene: 16. CDR3 DNA, as far as it was read: TGTGCCAGCAGCCTCGACGGGGGGCGGGGGGGCAGGTATACG. Its protein is CASSLDGGRGGRYT. The full CDR3 is CASSLDGGRGGRYTQYF.

CDR3 DNA, as far as it was read: TGCGCCAGCAGCGCTCCGGAGAGCACAGATACC. Translated: CASSAPESTDT. The entire CDR3 protein reads CASSAPESTDTQYF. This chain connects TRBV5-1 to TRBJ2-5; D ambiguous. The DNA ends 3 residues before the CDR3 does, and the rest of the CDR3 is filled in from the germline J gene. The CDR3 consists of 14 residues. CDR1 SGHRS and CDR2 YFSETQ come from the germline V gene.

Comment on this clone: The observed sequence ends 3 residues before the CDR3 terminus, with the missing tail filled in from the germline J gene. The chain links TRBV4-1 to TRBJ2-2; perhaps TRBD2 as D (5 bases). Between the trimmed V and J ends, which lost 0 bases and 8 bases, there was a span of 16 bases. The germline V gene has CDR1 MGHRA and CDR2 YSYEKL. There are 16 residues in the CDR3. The sequenced part of the CDR3 DNA is TGCGCCAGCAGCCAAGATAAAACCGGAGGACTGGGGGAG. Protein sequence: CASSQDKTGGLGE. Given in full, the CDR3 is CASSQDKTGGLGELFF.

Turning to this clone: The CDR3 end lies 3 residues beyond the end of the read and is filled in from the germline J gene. The chain joins TRBV20-1 to TRBJ1-5; 8 positions match TRBD1. Germline V lookup: CDR1 DFQATT, CDR2 SNEGSKA (reference sequence). This CDR3 is built from 14 residues. Germline trimming cut 1 base from V and 7 bases from J; bases unmatched to any gene: 6. The CDR3: CSARVGTGDQPQHF. The CDR3 DNA, read in part, is TGCAGTGCTAGAGTGGGGACAGGAGACCAGCCC.

The covered CDR3 bases are TGTGCCAGCAGCACCGACAGCTACTCCTACAATGAC. It translates to CASSTDSYSYND. The entire CDR3 protein reads CASSTDSYSYNDYTF. V usage is TRBV7-2 and J usage is TRBJ1-2, with a tentative D call TRBD1 (5 bases). The CDR3 is cut off 3 residues early in the read; its end comes from the germline J gene. The CDR3 is made up of 15 amino acids. Germline CDR1 reads SGHTA; CDR2 reads FQGNSA. Filled out from reference TRBV7-2 and TRBJ1-2, the complete variable domain reads GAGVSQSPSNKVTEKGKDVELRCDPISGHTALYWYRQSLGQGLEFLIYFQGNSAPDKSGLPSDRFSAERTGGSVSTLTIQRTQQEDSAVYLCASSTDSYSYNDYTFGSGTRLTVV.

CDR3 DNA, as far as it was read: TGCAGTGCTAGCCCCCCCCAGCGGGGTACAGATACG. Residues: CSASPPQRGTDT. The complete CDR3 reads CSASPPQRGTDTQYF. The V call is TRBV20-1, the J call TRBJ2-3; 7 bases match TRBD2. The sequenced fragment ends 3 residues before the CDR3 boundary, so the rest is inferred from the germline J gene. V was clipped by 3 bases and J by 3 bases; unmatched bases: 9. This CDR3 has 15 amino acids. Germline loops: CDR1 DFQATT, CDR2 SNEGSKA (reference sequence).

As to this clone: The observed sequence ends 3 residues before the CDR3 terminus, with the missing tail filled in from the germline J gene. The chain combines TRBV18 with TRBJ2-1; D is possibly TRBD2 (6 bases). CDR3 length: 13 residues. The V and J ends lost 3 bases and 5 bases respectively, with 8 bases between them. Looked up from germline, CDR1 is KGHSH and CDR2 is LQKENI. CDR3 loop: CASSPREDNEQFF. CDR3 DNA (partial): TGTGCCAGCTCACCCAGGGAGGACAATGAG. Together with reference TRBV18 and TRBJ2-1, the CDR3 gives the full variable domain: NAGVMQNPRHLVRRRGQEARLRCSPMKGHSHVYWYRQLPEEGLKFMVYLQKENIIDESGMPKERFSAEFPKEGPSILRIQQVVRGDSAAYFCASSPREDNEQFFGPGTRLTVL.

About this clone: Coverage ceases 3 residues before the CDR3 finishes, and the germline J gene fills in the end. The rearrangement uses TRBV10-2 and TRBJ2-7; a possible D gene is TRBD2 (5 bases). CDR3 size: 13 residues. The V end was cut by 6 bases, the J end by 2 bases, with 11 bases between. Germline CDR1 is WSHSY and CDR2 is SAAADI. The CDR3 reads CASREERAYEQYF. The CDR3 DNA, read in part, is TGCGCCAGCAGAGAAGAGAGGGCCTACGAG.

Remarks on this clone: Sequencing ends 3 residues short of the CDR3 end; the germline J gene provides the rest. V and J are TRBV7-8 and TRBJ1-2, with 10 bases identical to TRBD1. Germline V gene lookup returns CDR1 SGHVS and CDR2 FQNEAQ. The CDR3 runs 13 residues. The CDR3 loop is CASSGTGVGGYTF. The CDR3 DNA, read in part, is TGTGCCAGCAGCGGGACAGGGGTAGGCGGC.